This is a list of T cell receptor beta chains from one sample in a study of identical twins. MiXCR was run by TCRdb on the 5' RACE reads, yielding one entry per CDR3 protein. The sample holds 1.5 million or so distinct CDR3 sequences, around a third seen once. The material sequenced was cord blood. Source of these receptors: a newborn girl in good health. The CDR3 runs from the conserved cysteine through the conserved F or W. The D gene is left open where the match is weak.

V gene: TRBV20-1; D gene: TRBD1; CDR3 protein: CSASSSTGLLGKTQYF
V gene: TRBV21-1; D gene: .; CDR3 protein: CASSKGASSNQPQHF
V gene: TRBV5-5; D gene: .; CDR3 protein: CASSFGTYPYEQYF
V gene: TRBV20-1; D gene: .; CDR3 protein: CSTQQDYGAEETQYF
V gene: TRBV3-1; D gene: TRBD1; CDR3 protein: CASSHGTASYEQYF
V gene: TRBV2; D gene: .; CDR3 protein: CASSEQSSYEQYF
V gene: TRBV7-2; D gene: .; CDR3 protein: CASSTQAREGYTF
V gene: TRBV7-2; D gene: .; CDR3 protein: CASSLAFGQTTNYGYTF
V gene: TRBV27; D gene: TRBD1; CDR3 protein: CASSLSGGGGRYTEAFF
V gene: TRBV27; D gene: .; CDR3 protein: CASSTGRSYEQYF
V gene: TRBV7-9; D gene: .; CDR3 protein: CASSDTGRHATEAFF
V gene: TRBV20-1; D gene: TRBD1; CDR3 protein: CSAGGQYNSPLHF
V gene: TRBV18; D gene: .; CDR3 protein: CASSAGTHADTQYF
V gene: TRBV5-1; D gene: TRBD1; CDR3 protein: CASSSRTGWEQYF
V gene: TRBV11-3; D gene: TRBD2; CDR3 protein: CASSTGTSGNTGELFF
V gene: TRBV28; D gene: .; CDR3 protein: CATGGGFEAFF
V gene: TRBV5-1; D gene: .; CDR3 protein: CASSLGISRGASEAFF
V gene: TRBV21-1; D gene: .; CDR3 protein: CASSARDYPFYEQYF
V gene: TRBV27; D gene: .; CDR3 protein: CASSPDGLWGTDTQYF
V gene: TRBV3-1; D gene: .; CDR3 protein: CASSQGRQDTQYF
V gene: TRBV6-2/TRBV6-3; D gene: .; CDR3 protein: CASSSGQDRLFMNTEAFF
V gene: TRBV20-1; D gene: TRBD2; CDR3 protein: CSARDSSGTSGREQFF
V gene: TRBV10-2; D gene: .; CDR3 protein: CASRLEGDEKLFF
V gene: TRBV29-1; D gene: TRBD1; CDR3 protein: CSVRTGDNYGYTF
V gene: TRBV24-1; D gene: TRBD2; CDR3 protein: CATSDPPGLEDNEQYF
V gene: TRBV2; D gene: TRBD1; CDR3 protein: CAGGQGPNEKLFF
V gene: TRBV4-1; D gene: TRBD2; CDR3 protein: CASGQREADTQYF